The following is a T cell receptor beta chain sequence with its context. This specimen belongs to a study of T cell responses to AZD1222 COVID-19 vaccine. The ends were cut back, 0 bases at V and 5 bases at J, with 17 bases in the middle. Germline V CDR1 and CDR2: LNHNV, YYDKDF (reference sequence). The CDR3 has 17 residues. Using immunoSEQ multiplex PCR, the repertoire was profiled, and TCRdb retains in-frame clones only, with some absent. The sample lists 120,000 to 150,000 clones, approximately 78% occurring once. The rearrangement joins TRBV15 to TRBJ2-1; D is undetermined. The starting material was peripheral blood, obtained on day 0 of MenACWY control vaccination. This TCR derives from an adult in good health. CDR3 in DNA: TGTGCCACCAGCAGAGATCATAGGCGGTCATATCACAATGAGCAGTTCTTC. Translation gives CATSRDHRRSYHNEQFF.